This T cell receptor (beta chain) was retrieved from a study of ipilimumab plus nivolumab after autologous stem cell transplantation. Here immunoSEQ multiplex PCR was the method, and the copy in TCRdb shows in-frame clones only, minus some. In the table there are approximately 80,000 clones, 83% of which are singletons. With 1 base removed from V and 2 bases from J, the gap between germline ends came to 11 bases. CDR3 length: 15 residues. Per the germline V gene, CDR1 is LGHNA and CDR2 is YSLEER. Here the sequenced sample was PBMCs, taken in a trial of ipilimumab plus nivolumab as post-transplant consolidation. The sequence derives from a male donor with diffuse large B-cell lymphoma. The chain employs TRBV4-3 and TRBJ1-1; D not certain. CDR3: CASSQVDGFNTEAFF. CDR3 nucleotide sequence: TGCGCCAGCAGCCAAGTCGACGGGTTTAACACTGAAGCTTTCTTT.